Below are 11 T cell receptor beta chains sequenced from a single sample in a study of blood T cell repertoires in COVID-19. Clones were read by immunoSEQ multiplex PCR, and TCRdb kept only the in-frame ones, dropping some. The sample lists about 370,000 clones, 75% to 90% seen once, with roughly 1% in the top ten. The sequenced material came from PBMCs or T cells enriched from blood (not recorded which). Source of these receptors: a man aged 18 to 30 who had recovered from COVID-19.

The V gene is TRBV9, the J gene TRBJ1-3; D is unclear. The CDR3 loop spans 15 amino acids. Per the germline V gene, CDR1 is SGDLS and CDR2 is YYNGEE. V was shortened by 0 bases and J by 4 bases, with 11 bases between the two germline ends. In nucleotides, the CDR3 is TGTGCCAGCAGCGTAGACCCCCTGGCCGGAAACACCATATATTTT. Protein: CASSVDPLAGNTIYF.

This rearrangement joins TRBV5-5 to TRBJ1-2, with TRBD1 identical over 7 bases. The germline CDR1 and CDR2 sequences are SGHKS and YYEKEE (reference sequence). This CDR3 comprises 14 residues. V lost 6 bases, J lost 6 bases, and 11 bases stayed unmatched. DNA for the CDR3: TGTGCCAGCAACAAACAGGGGTGGAGGGATGGCTACACCTTC. As protein: CASNKQGWRDGYTF.

This clone appeared a few times. The V call is TRBV5-1, the J call TRBJ1-1, with D tentatively TRBD1 (5 bases). Germline lookup yields CDR1 SGHRS and CDR2 YFSETQ. CDR3 length: 14 amino acids. The V gene lost 2 bases and the J gene lost 4 bases, with 12 bases spanning the gap. The DNA for the CDR3 is TGCGCCAGCAGCTTAAGTGGGGCCCCCACTGAAGCTTTCTTT. As protein: CASSLSGAPTEAFF.

J is TRBJ2-7 and V is TRBV5-1; 8 positions match TRBD2. The length of the CDR3 is 17 residues. J was trimmed by 0 bases and V by 0 bases; bases with no gene match: 8. Germline V gene data show CDR1 as SGHRS and CDR2 as YFSETQ. CDR3 bases: TGCGCCAGCAGCTTGGTTCCAGCGGGGGCAATCTCCTACGAGCAGTACTTC. It translates to CASSLVPAGAISYEQYF.

The chain combines TRBV12-3 or TRBV12-4 with TRBJ2-1, with TRBD1 as a possible D gene (5 bases). The CDR3 contains 13 residues. V shed 6 bases and J shed 6 bases, with 12 bases lying between them. The CDR3 sequence: CASSLGPSNEQFF. The DNA for the CDR3 is TGTGCCAGCAGCCTGGGGCCTAGCAATGAGCAGTTCTTC.

V is TRBV19 and J is TRBJ2-1; 9 bases align to TRBD1. Germline-derived CDR1 and CDR2 are LNHDA and SQIVND (reference sequence). V shed 7 bases, J shed 7 bases, and the junction held 11 bases outside the gene matches. The CDR3 is 15 amino acids. The CDR3 region is CASTQPGQGLNEQFF. The CDR3 DNA reads as TGTGCCAGTACCCAACCGGGACAGGGATTAAATGAGCAGTTCTTC.

The chain combines TRBV11-3 with TRBJ1-5, with unresolved D. Germline V CDR1 and CDR2: SGHNT, YENEEA. Between the trimmed V and J ends, which lost 3 bases and 16 bases, there was a span of 16 bases. The CDR3 is 12 residues long. CDR3 in DNA: TGTGCCAGCAGCTTTGGGCCATCGCCTCAACATTTT. The encoded protein is CASSFGPSPQHF.

The V gene is TRBV6-5, the J gene TRBJ2-6; the match to TRBD1 covers 7 bases. V lost 10 bases and J lost 2; bases outside the gene matches: 5. Germline CDR1 reads MNHEY; CDR2 reads SVGAGI. The CDR3 extends over 14 amino acids. The CDR3 DNA reads as TGTGCCACCACTCAGGGGGCTGGGGCCAACGTCCTGACTTTC. Translated: CATTQGAGANVLTF.

This clone occurred a few times. The chain combines TRBV5-1 with TRBJ1-2, with a tentative D call TRBD1 (6 bases). The V end lost 7 bases, the J end lost 5 bases, and 24 bases lay between the germline ends. The CDR3 has 16 amino acids. Germline values: CDR1 SGHRS, CDR2 YFSETQ. The CDR3 DNA sequence: TGCGCCAGCCGGTTGGACAGCCGGCCAGTTGGGTATGGCTACACCTTC. It yields the protein CASRLDSRPVGYGYTF.

This clone was counted once. The V gene is TRBV30, the J gene TRBJ1-3, with D tentatively TRBD1 (5 bases). The CDR3 loop spans 12 amino acids. The germline V gene encodes CDR1 GTSNPN and CDR2 SVGIG (reference sequence). The V and J ends lost 5 bases and 4 bases respectively, with 9 bases between them. Here the CDR3 reads CAWGAGGNTIYF. Here the CDR3 DNA reads TGTGCCTGGGGGGCGGGAGGAAACACCATATATTTT.

This chain's CDR3 is CASSLGEDQPQHF. The CDR3 coding sequence is TGTGCCAGCAGCTTGGGAGAGGATCAGCCCCAGCATTTT. The chain has TRBV5-4 and TRBJ1-5, with unresolved D. V lost 0 bases and J 5 bases, leaving 6 bases between the germline ends. CDR3 length: 13 amino acids. Germline V gene lookup returns CDR1 SGHNT and CDR2 YYREEE (reference sequence).